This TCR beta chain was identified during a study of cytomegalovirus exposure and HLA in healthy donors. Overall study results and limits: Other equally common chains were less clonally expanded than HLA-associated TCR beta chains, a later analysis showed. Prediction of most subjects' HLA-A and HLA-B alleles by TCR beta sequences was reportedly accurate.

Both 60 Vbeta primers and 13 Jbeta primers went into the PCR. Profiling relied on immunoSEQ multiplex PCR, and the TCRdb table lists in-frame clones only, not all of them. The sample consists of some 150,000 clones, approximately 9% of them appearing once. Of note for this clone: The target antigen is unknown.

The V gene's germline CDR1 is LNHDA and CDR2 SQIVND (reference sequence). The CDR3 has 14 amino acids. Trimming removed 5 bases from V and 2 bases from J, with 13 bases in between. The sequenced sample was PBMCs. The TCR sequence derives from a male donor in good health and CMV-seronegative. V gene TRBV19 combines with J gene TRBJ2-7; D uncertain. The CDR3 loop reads CASSSNAPTYEQYF. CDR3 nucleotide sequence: TGTGCCAGTAGTTCGAATGCGCCCACCTACGAGCAGTACTTC.